This T cell receptor beta chain came from a study of Graves' ophthalmopathy and Graves' hyperthyroidism. Reliance was placed on clinical symptoms, serum thyroxine, TRAb, thyroid ultrasound and orbital computed tomography for diagnosis. The authors amplified TCR beta CDR3 regions, and they did so from RNA transcripts for repertoire sequencing. HTBI primers were used in a first-round RT-PCR, which preceded a second-round multiplex PCR. Each CDR3 protein is one row after TCRdb ran MiXCR on the multiplex PCR reads. This sample yields over a million distinct CDR3 sequences, of which 35% to 45% are seen a single time; 11% belongs to the top ten. This clonotype came up many times. The sequenced sample consisted of peripheral blood or thyroid tissue (not recorded which). The TCR comes from an adult man with Graves' hyperthyroidism.

Here the CDR3 reads CASSSVGGLETQYF. DNA for the CDR3: TGTGCCAGCAGTTCGGTTGGGGGCCTGGAGACCCAGTACTTC. The chain recombines TRBV5-6 with TRBJ2-5; the D gene is possibly TRBD1 (6 bases). V lost 5 bases to trimming and J lost 5 bases, with 16 bases between them. This CDR3 has 14 residues. Germline V gene data show CDR1 as SGHDT and CDR2 as YYEEEE. Looking up the rest from reference TRBV5-6 and TRBJ2-5 gives the full variable domain: DAGVTQSPTHLIKTRGQQVTLRCSPKSGHDTVSWYQQALGQGPQFIFQYYEEEERQRGNFPDRFSGHQFPNYSSELNVNALLLGDSALYLCASSSVGGLETQYFGPGTRLLVL.